This entry describes one TCR beta chain. What it binds is unknown. Assay used: immunoSEQ multiplex PCR; TCRdb lists only in-frame clones, some missing. The sample lists some 2,100,000 clones, roughly 91% seen once, with 1.5% to 2% in the top ten. These data are taken from a study of shared clonotypes between healthy human individuals. About the research overall: Each donor contributed plates that comprised three CD4 naive, three CD4 memory, two CD8 naive and one CD8 memory.

The naive CD8 population came from CD45RO-negative cells selected for CCR7, without terminally differentiated effector memory CD45RA+ cells. Study conclusions and caveats: The sampled material consisted only of blood, and tissue repertoires are likely to differ.

Trimming removed 3 bases from V and 2 bases from J; junction bases left unmatched: 8. This CDR3 is 16 amino acids long. Germline CDR1 KGHSH, CDR2 LQKENI. The origin of this receptor is a man aged 18 to 29 in good health. Some clones in this sample may be carry-over from other donors' samples. The chain uses TRBV18 and TRBJ2-3, with TRBD2 identical over 7 bases. The specimen was naive CD8+ T cells from PBMCs. This chain's CDR3 is CASSPSTSPYTDTQYF. As DNA, the CDR3 is TGTGCCAGCTCACCTTCGACTAGCCCCTACACAGATACGCAGTATTTT.